These T cell receptor beta chains were read from a single sample in a study of glioma-infiltrating T cells. TCRdb passed the multiplex PCR reads through MiXCR, listing each CDR3 protein once. The sample contains roughly 120,000 distinct CDR3 sequences, about 25% of which appear only once. Sequencing input: glioma tissue, nonneoplastic brain tissue, or PBMCs (not recorded which). All receptors come from a human donor with low-grade glioma or glioblastoma, undergoing nonglioma brain surgery, or in good health (not recorded which). CDR3s include the opening cysteine and the closing phenylalanine or tryptophan. A D gene is named only where the DNA matches it firmly. Clone sizes are given selectively: once, few, many, or a class where the clone is expanded.

j_gene: TRBJ2-5; abundance: many; d_gene: TRBD2; v_gene: TRBV4-1; CDR3aa: CASSQGAGGTGETQYF; CDR3nt: TGCGCCAGCAGCCAAGGAGCGGGAGGAACGGGGGAGACCCAGTACTTC
j_gene: TRBJ2-1; abundance: few; d_gene: .; v_gene: TRBV5-1; CDR3aa: CASSLDWTNLSEQFF; CDR3nt: TGCGCCAGCAGCTTGGACTGGACAAACCTTAGTGAGCAGTTCTTC
j_gene: TRBJ2-1; abundance: few; d_gene: TRBD1; v_gene: TRBV14; CDR3aa: CASSETGSSYNEQFF; CDR3nt: TGTGCCAGCAGCGAGACAGGGAGTTCCTACAATGAGCAGTTCTTC
j_gene: TRBJ2-5; abundance: many; d_gene: TRBD1; v_gene: TRBV7-9; CDR3aa: CASSSGQGEETQYF; CDR3nt: TGTGCCAGCAGCTCTGGACAGGGGGAAGAGACCCAGTACTTC
j_gene: TRBJ1-1; abundance: many; d_gene: .; v_gene: TRBV5-1; CDR3aa: CASSLVVGTLETEAFF; CDR3nt: TGCGCCAGCAGCTTGGTAGTAGGGACTCTGGAAACTGAAGCTTTCTTT
j_gene: TRBJ1-1; abundance: many; d_gene: TRBD1; v_gene: TRBV7-6; CDR3aa: CASSLADRENTEAFF; CDR3nt: TGTGCCAGCAGCTTAGCGGACAGGGAGAACACTGAAGCTTTCTTT
j_gene: TRBJ1-6; abundance: many; d_gene: .; v_gene: TRBV2; CDR3aa: CATRKGSPLHF; CDR3nt: TGTGCCACCCGGAAGGGCTCACCCCTCCACTTT
j_gene: TRBJ2-5; abundance: many; d_gene: TRBD2; v_gene: TRBV4-1; CDR3aa: CASSQLAGGIGETQYF; CDR3nt: TGCGCCAGCAGCCAGCTAGCGGGAGGAATCGGGGAGACCCAGTACTTC
j_gene: TRBJ2-5; abundance: few; d_gene: TRBD2; v_gene: TRBV12-3/TRBV12-4; CDR3aa: CASSLGLAGGQETQYF; CDR3nt: TGTGCCAGCAGTTTAGGGCTAGCGGGAGGGCAAGAGACCCAGTACTTC
j_gene: TRBJ2-7; abundance: many; d_gene: .; v_gene: TRBV7-9; CDR3aa: CASSSLGGIYEQYF; CDR3nt: TGTGCCAGCAGCTCTTTGGGGGGCATCTACGAGCAGTACTTC
j_gene: TRBJ1-5; abundance: many; d_gene: .; v_gene: TRBV20-1; CDR3aa: CSARPSDGTSQPQHF; CDR3nt: TGCAGTGCTAGGCCCTCTGATGGGACCAGTCAGCCCCAGCATTTT
j_gene: TRBJ2-7; abundance: .; d_gene: .; v_gene: TRBV5-1; CDR3aa: CASSLGYGTGQYF; CDR3nt: TGCGCCAGCAGCTTGGGCTACGGGACTGGGCAGTACTTC
j_gene: TRBJ2-7; abundance: many; d_gene: .; v_gene: TRBV29-1; CDR3aa: CSVPSDKSYEQYF; CDR3nt: TGCAGCGTTCCCTCGGACAAATCCTACGAGCAGTACTTC
j_gene: TRBJ2-1; abundance: .; d_gene: TRBD2; v_gene: TRBV29-1; CDR3aa: CSVEGGFYSYNEQFF; CDR3nt: TGCAGCGTTGAGGGGGGGTTCTACTCCTACAATGAGCAGTTCTTC
j_gene: TRBJ1-3; abundance: .; d_gene: .; v_gene: TRBV2; CDR3aa: CASSEQGPGAGNTIYF; CDR3nt: TGTGCCAGCAGTGAACAGGGGCCGGGAGCTGGAAACACCATATATTTT
j_gene: TRBJ2-3; abundance: many; d_gene: .; v_gene: TRBV5-1; CDR3aa: CASSLNGQGITDTQYF; CDR3nt: TGCGCCAGCAGCTTGAACGGACAAGGAATCACAGATACGCAGTATTTT
j_gene: TRBJ2-1; abundance: many; d_gene: .; v_gene: TRBV20-1; CDR3aa: CSARDIEGPSSYNEQFF; CDR3nt: TGCAGTGCTAGAGACATAGAGGGCCCCTCCTCCTACAATGAGCAGTTCTTC
j_gene: TRBJ1-1; abundance: .; d_gene: TRBD1; v_gene: TRBV2; CDR3aa: CASFGTVGYDTAAFF; CDR3nt: TGTGCCAGCTTTGGGACAGTGGGCTACGACACTGCAGCTTTCTTT
j_gene: TRBJ2-3; abundance: many; d_gene: TRBD2; v_gene: TRBV4-3; CDR3aa: CASSQGRTSVSDTQYF; CDR3nt: TGCGCCAGCAGCCAAGGAAGGACTAGCGTTAGCGATACGCAGTATTTT
j_gene: TRBJ1-1; abundance: many; d_gene: TRBD1; v_gene: TRBV7-9; CDR3aa: CASSLQTGGTEAFF; CDR3nt: TGTGCCAGCAGCCTTCAGACAGGGGGCACTGAAGCTTTCTTT
j_gene: TRBJ1-1; abundance: many; d_gene: .; v_gene: TRBV11-2; CDR3aa: CASMVFLATEAFF; CDR3nt: TGTGCCAGCATGGTCTTTCTAGCCACTGAAGCTTTCTTT
j_gene: TRBJ2-1; abundance: .; d_gene: TRBD2; v_gene: TRBV5-1; CDR3aa: CASRLLAGSEQFF; CDR3nt: TGCGCCAGCAGATTACTAGCGGGGAGTGAGCAGTTCTTC
j_gene: TRBJ2-7; abundance: many; d_gene: .; v_gene: TRBV12-3/TRBV12-4; CDR3aa: CASSLELVSREQYF; CDR3nt: TGTGCCAGCAGTTTAGAGCTAGTCTCGAGGGAGCAGTACTTC
j_gene: TRBJ2-1; abundance: many; d_gene: TRBD1; v_gene: TRBV7-9; CDR3aa: CASSPTTGFRYNEQFF; CDR3nt: TGTGCCAGCAGCCCCACGACAGGGTTCCGCTACAATGAGCAGTTCTTC
j_gene: TRBJ1-1; abundance: once; d_gene: .; v_gene: TRBV24-1; CDR3aa: CATSGQNTEASF; CDR3nt: TGTGCCACCAGTGGTCAGAACACTGAAGCTTCCTTT
j_gene: TRBJ1-1; abundance: .; d_gene: .; v_gene: TRBV5-4; CDR3aa: CARSVDLDSSPEAFF; CDR3nt: TGTGCCAGAAGTGTGGACCTGGACAGTTCCCCTGAAGCTTTCTTT
j_gene: TRBJ2-2; abundance: many; d_gene: .; v_gene: TRBV7-7; CDR3aa: CASSSDLNTGELFF; CDR3nt: TGTGCTAGCAGCTCCGACTTGAACACCGGGGAGCTGTTTTTT
j_gene: TRBJ2-7; abundance: few; d_gene: TRBD2; v_gene: TRBV4-3; CDR3aa: CASSQNVRLAGGQEQYF; CDR3nt: TGCGCCAGCAGCCAGAACGTGAGACTAGCGGGAGGCCAAGAGCAGTACTTC
j_gene: TRBJ1-2; abundance: many; d_gene: .; v_gene: TRBV20-1; CDR3aa: CSALRDDGYGYTF; CDR3nt: TGCAGTGCCCTCCGGGACGATGGATATGGCTACACCTTC
j_gene: TRBJ2-3; abundance: many; d_gene: .; v_gene: TRBV7-2; CDR3aa: CASSLMRGQYF; CDR3nt: TGTGCCAGCAGCCTTATGAGGGGGCAGTATTTT
j_gene: TRBJ2-1; abundance: many; d_gene: .; v_gene: TRBV28; CDR3aa: CASSSYGNGLNEQFF; CDR3nt: TGTGCCAGCAGTTCCTACGGGAATGGGCTCAATGAGCAGTTCTTC
j_gene: TRBJ2-7; abundance: many; d_gene: TRBD1; v_gene: TRBV2; CDR3aa: CASTTGGPYEQYF; CDR3nt: TGTGCCAGCACTACAGGGGGTCCCTACGAGCAGTACTTC
j_gene: TRBJ1-1; abundance: many; d_gene: .; v_gene: TRBV20-1; CDR3aa: CSARDLGRGNTEAFF; CDR3nt: TGCAGTGCTAGAGATCTGGGCAGGGGGAACACTGAAGCTTTCTTT